The 2 T cell receptor beta chains presented below share a single source sample, sequenced in a study of T cells in Graves' hyperthyroidism and ophthalmopathy (dated by TCRdb to the late 2010s). The library was made by multiplex PCR. TCRdb records Illumina HiSeq 2000 as the sequencer. Amplification of TCR beta CDR3 regions was carried out from RNA transcripts. The TCR CDR3 was subjected to a first round of RT-PCR using the HTBI primer set and the Qiagen OneStep RT-PCR kit. TCRdb reworked the public reads: Q25 trimming with fastp, MiXCR clone assembly, productive beta chains retained. Identical CDR3 protein sequences are pooled into one entry, listed with their most common genes and DNA. The sample yields about 590,000 distinct CDR3 sequences; 15% to 18% were counted once. Approximately 7% of the sample is held by the ten biggest clonotypes. Material for sequencing was blood. The receptors shown here come from a woman under 40 with Graves' hyperthyroidism.

This clonotype was seen at least ten times. This chain uses TRBV12-3 or TRBV12-4 with TRBJ2-7, with D hard to call. Trimming removed 6 bases at V and 5 bases at J, with 11 bases between. The CDR3 is 12 amino acids. CDR3 sequence reads: CASRTDSHEQYF. DNA of the CDR3: TGTGCCAGCAGAACCGATAGTCACGAGCAGTACTTC.

A note on this clonotype: This may be a read error, as it is one base from a much larger clone. The conserved closing phenylalanine or tryptophan is absent in this CDR3, likely reflecting a read error. The rearrangement links TRBV20-1 to TRBJ1-6, with 9 bases matching TRBD1. V shed 5 bases and J 9 bases; nucleotides not matched to a gene: 8. Germline V gene lookup returns CDR1 DFQATT and CDR2 SNEGSKA (reference sequence). This CDR3 spans 14 amino acids. The CDR3 loop is CSAPPGQGVSPLHS. In DNA form, the CDR3 reads TGCAGTGCTCCCCCGGGACAGGGTGTTTCACCCCTCCACTCT.